This T cell receptor (beta chain) was captured by sequencing in a study of cytomegalovirus exposure and HLA in healthy donors. Whole-study results and caveats: Cytomegalovirus-associated TCR beta chains were listed, numbering 150 to 200.

Comments on this clone: Its cognate antigen is unknown.

Per the germline V gene, CDR1 is SGHVS and CDR2 is FNYEAQ. Trimming stripped 5 bases from V and 0 bases from J, with 5 bases between. The CDR3 spans 14 residues. The method was immunoSEQ multiplex PCR; TCRdb's version includes in-frame clones alone and lacks a portion of them. Here the sample spans about 69,000 clones, 94% being singletons. This sequence was found in a young woman in good health and CMV-seronegative. The source material was PBMCs. The gene calls are TRBV7-6 and TRBJ2-6; D is undetermined. CDR3 in amino acids: CASSLSSGANVLTF. The DNA of the CDR3 is TGTGCCAGCAGCCTAAGCTCTGGGGCCAACGTCCTGACTTTC.